Sequencing of this T cell receptor beta chain was carried out in a study of breast tumors, draining lymph nodes, adjacent tissues. Study results and limitations: Tumor repertoires ranked between lymph nodes and nontumor tissue in diversity, with V and J gene preferences.

TCRdb re-analysed the multiplex PCR reads in MiXCR, keeping a single row per CDR3 protein. The table shows approximately 7,100 distinct CDR3 sequences, with 65% to 75% occurring only once. Germline V gives CDR1 MNHEY, CDR2 SVGAGI. Trimming took 5 bases from V and 11 from J; bases not matched to a gene: 13. The CDR3 has 16 amino acids. Details on this clonotype: The antigen is undetermined.

The chain couples TRBV6-5 to TRBJ1-6; 9 bases map to TRBD1. Sequenced material: tumor-adjacent breast tissue. This receptor was taken from a female donor with breast cancer. Some clones in this sample may be carry-over from other donors' samples. This CDR3 reads CASSPGAGQGRAPLHF. The DNA of the CDR3 is TGTGCCAGCAGTCCTGGGGCGGGACAGGGACGAGCACCCCTCCACTTT.